This T cell receptor (beta chain) was profiled in a study of control samples from healthy donors and cancer patients. Assay used: immunoSEQ multiplex PCR; TCRdb lists only in-frame clones, some missing. This sample has 95,000 to 100,000 clones, with roughly 89% found just once. Germline assignment: CDR1 SNHLY and CDR2 FYNNEI. The V and J ends lost 1 base and 3 bases respectively, with 9 bases between them. CDR3 length: 15 amino acids. The chain joins TRBV2 to TRBJ1-4, with D unresolved. Input material: blood. The sequence was collected from a man aged 25-45 years in good health. Written as DNA, the CDR3 is TGTGCCAGCAGTGAAGTCGGGTTTCCTAATGAAAAACTGTTTTTT. Protein: CASSEVGFPNEKLFF.